This T cell receptor (beta chain) was observed in a study of PD-1 blockade in classical Hodgkin lymphoma. V was trimmed by 0 bases and J by 5 bases, leaving 21 bases between them. Germline V gene data show CDR1 as SGHDN and CDR2 as FVKESK. The CDR3 contains 18 residues. With no exception, relapse followed autologous stem cell transplantation in all patients, and brentuximab vedotin exposure varied. Sequencing was performed with immunoSEQ multiplex PCR; in TCRdb, only in-frame clones are kept and a portion is missing. The table includes about 37,000 clones, about 90% detected once. The specimen comprised peripheral blood mononuclear cells (PBMCs), sampled before the second cycle of nivolumab. This TCR was recovered from a human donor with classical Hodgkin lymphoma. This chain uses TRBV14 with TRBJ2-3, with D maybe TRBD2 (6 bases). The chain's CDR3 is CASSQDIPQSPGGDTQYF. Here the CDR3 DNA reads TGTGCCAGCAGCCAAGATATCCCCCAATCTCCCGGGGGAGATACGCAGTATTTT.